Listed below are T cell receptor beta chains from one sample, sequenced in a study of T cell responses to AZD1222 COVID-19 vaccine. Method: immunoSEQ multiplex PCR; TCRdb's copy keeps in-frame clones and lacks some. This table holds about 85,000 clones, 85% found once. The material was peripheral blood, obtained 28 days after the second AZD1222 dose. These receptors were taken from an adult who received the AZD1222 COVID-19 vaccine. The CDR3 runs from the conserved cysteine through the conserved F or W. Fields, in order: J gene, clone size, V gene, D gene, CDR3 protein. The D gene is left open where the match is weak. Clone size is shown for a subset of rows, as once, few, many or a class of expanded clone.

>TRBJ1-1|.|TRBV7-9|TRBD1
CASIKQGGDTEAFF
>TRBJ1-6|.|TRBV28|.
CASSLQGGNSPLHF
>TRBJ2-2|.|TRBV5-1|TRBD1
CASSRGQLNTGELFF
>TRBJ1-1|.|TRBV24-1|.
CATSDSGPRGFTEAFF
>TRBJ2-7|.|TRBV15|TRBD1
CATSRGGQGAGEQYF
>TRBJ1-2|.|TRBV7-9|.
CASSPYDGYTF
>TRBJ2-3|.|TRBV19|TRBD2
CASSILGGRAADTQYF
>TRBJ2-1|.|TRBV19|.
CASSMSAGSYNEQFF
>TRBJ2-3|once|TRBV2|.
CASGPGGTDTQYF
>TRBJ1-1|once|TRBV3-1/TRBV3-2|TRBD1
CASSQESGGTEAFF
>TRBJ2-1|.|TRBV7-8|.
CASSLVSGIYNEQFF
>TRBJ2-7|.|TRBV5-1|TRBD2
CASSWTSNGEQYF
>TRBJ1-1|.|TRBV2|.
CASSAERQIGSTEAFF
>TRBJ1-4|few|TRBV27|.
CASSQLYAATNEKLFF
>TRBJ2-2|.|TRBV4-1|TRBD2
CASSQTLGLAGAGELFF
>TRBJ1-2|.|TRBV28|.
CASTTARTSYGYTF
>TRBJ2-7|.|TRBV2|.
CASWCDRNSYEQYF
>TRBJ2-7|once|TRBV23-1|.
CAGGPYEQYF
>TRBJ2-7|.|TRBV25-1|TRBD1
CARITLTGFSYEQYF
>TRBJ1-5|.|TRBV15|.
CATSRARVVSNQPQHF
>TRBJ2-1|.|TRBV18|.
CASSPSGRGHEQFF
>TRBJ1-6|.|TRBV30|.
CAWRKQGGRNSPLHF
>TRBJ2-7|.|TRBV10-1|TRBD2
CASSEGPGGSYEQYF
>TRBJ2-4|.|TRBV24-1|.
CATSRGSGIQYF
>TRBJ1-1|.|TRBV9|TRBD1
CASSLSGQGWTEAFF
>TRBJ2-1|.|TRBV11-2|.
CASSPIGRGQYNEQFF
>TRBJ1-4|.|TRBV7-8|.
CASSLESAARRKLFF
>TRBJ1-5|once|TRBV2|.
CASRGPSADQPQHF
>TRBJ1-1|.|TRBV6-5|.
CASGQGRENTEAFF